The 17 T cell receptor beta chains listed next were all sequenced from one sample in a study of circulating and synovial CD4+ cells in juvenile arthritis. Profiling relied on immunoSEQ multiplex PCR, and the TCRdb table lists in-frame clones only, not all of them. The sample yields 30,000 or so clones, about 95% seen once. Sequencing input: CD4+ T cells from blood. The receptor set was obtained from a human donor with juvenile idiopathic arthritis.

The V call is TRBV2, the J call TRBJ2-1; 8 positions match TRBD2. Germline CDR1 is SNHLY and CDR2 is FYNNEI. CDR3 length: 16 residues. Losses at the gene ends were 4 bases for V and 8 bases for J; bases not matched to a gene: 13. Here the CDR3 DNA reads TGTGCCAGCAGTGGCCTCACCGGGGGGGCTAGGCATGAGCAGTTCTTC. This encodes CASSGLTGGARHEQFF.

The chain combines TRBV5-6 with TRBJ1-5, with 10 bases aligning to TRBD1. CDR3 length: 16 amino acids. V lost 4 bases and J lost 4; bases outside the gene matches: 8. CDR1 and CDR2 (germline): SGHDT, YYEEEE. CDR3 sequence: CASSQSPGQGNQPQHF. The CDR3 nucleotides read TGTGCCAGCAGCCAAAGTCCGGGACAGGGGAATCAGCCCCAGCATTTT.

The CDR3 DNA is TGTGCCAGCAGCACGACAGGGAAATATCAGCCCCAGCATTTT. Translating it yields CASSTTGKYQPQHF. V is TRBV2 and J is TRBJ1-5; 7 nucleotides line up with TRBD1. Germline loops: CDR1 SNHLY, CDR2 FYNNEI. V trimming: 6 bases; J trimming: 5 bases; junction bases outside the gene matches: 7. The length of the CDR3 is 14 residues.

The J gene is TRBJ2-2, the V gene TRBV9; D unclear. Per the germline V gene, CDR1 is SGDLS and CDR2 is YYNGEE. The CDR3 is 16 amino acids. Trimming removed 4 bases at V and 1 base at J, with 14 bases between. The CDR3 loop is CASSPRNRQNTGELFF. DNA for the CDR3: TGTGCCAGCAGCCCCCGAAACAGACAGAACACCGGGGAGCTGTTTTTT.

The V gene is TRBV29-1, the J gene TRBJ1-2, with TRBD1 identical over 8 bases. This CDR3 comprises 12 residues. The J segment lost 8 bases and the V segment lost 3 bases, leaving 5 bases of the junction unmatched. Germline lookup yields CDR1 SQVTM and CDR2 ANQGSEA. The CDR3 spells CSVDRTGRGYTF. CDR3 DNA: TGCAGCGTTGATAGGACAGGGAGAGGCTACACCTTC.

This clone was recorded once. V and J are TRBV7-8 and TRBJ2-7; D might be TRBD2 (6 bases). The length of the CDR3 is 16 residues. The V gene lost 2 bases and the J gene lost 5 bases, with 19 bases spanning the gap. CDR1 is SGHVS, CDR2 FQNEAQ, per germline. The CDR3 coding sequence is TGTGCCAGCAGCTTAATTGGAGGGCGCCCCGTGGACGAGCAGTACTTC. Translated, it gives CASSLIGGRPVDEQYF. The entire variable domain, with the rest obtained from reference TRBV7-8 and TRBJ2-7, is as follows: GAGVSQSPRYKVAKRGQDVALRCDPISGHVSLFWYQQALGQGPEFLTYFQNEAQLDKSGLPSDRFFAERPEGSVSTLKIQRTQQEDSAVYLCASSLIGGRPVDEQYFGPGTRLTVT.

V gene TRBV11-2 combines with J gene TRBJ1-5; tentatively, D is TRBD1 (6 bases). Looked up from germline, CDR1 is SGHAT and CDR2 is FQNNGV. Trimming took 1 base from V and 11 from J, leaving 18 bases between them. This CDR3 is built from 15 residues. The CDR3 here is CASSLGQGFALAQHF. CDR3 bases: TGTGCCAGCAGCTTAGGCCAGGGGTTTGCTTTAGCCCAGCATTTT.

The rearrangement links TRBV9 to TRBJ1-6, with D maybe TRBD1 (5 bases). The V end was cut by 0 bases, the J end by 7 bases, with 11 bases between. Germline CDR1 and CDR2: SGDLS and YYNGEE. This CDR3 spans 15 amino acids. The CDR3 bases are TGTGCCAGCAGCGTAGAGGGGCAGGCAAATTCACCCCTCCACTTT. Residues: CASSVEGQANSPLHF.

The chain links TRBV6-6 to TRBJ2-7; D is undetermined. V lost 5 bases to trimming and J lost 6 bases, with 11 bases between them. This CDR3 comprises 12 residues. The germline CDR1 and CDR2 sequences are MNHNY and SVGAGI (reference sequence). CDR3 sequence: CASSRSLSEQYF. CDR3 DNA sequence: TGTGCCAGCAGTCGTTCTCTTTCCGAGCAGTACTTC.

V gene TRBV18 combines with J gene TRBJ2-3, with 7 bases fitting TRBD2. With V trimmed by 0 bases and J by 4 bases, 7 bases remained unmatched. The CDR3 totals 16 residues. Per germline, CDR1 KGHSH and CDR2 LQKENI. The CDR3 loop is CASSPPTGGPPDTQYF. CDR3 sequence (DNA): TGTGCCAGCTCACCACCGACGGGAGGCCCCCCAGATACGCAGTATTTT.

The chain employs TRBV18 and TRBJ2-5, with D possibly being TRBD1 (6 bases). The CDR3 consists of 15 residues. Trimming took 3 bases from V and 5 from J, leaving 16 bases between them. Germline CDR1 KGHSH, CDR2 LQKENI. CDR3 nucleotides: TGTGCCAGCTCACCTGAACCCGGGACAACTGAGACCCAGTACTTC. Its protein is CASSPEPGTTETQYF.

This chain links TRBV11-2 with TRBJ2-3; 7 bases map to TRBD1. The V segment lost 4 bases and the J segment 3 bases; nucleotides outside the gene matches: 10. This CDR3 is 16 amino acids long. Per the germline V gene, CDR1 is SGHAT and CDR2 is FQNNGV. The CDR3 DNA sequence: TGTGCCAGCAGCTGGAGCCGAGGGGGCATGACAGATACGCAGTATTTT. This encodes CASSWSRGGMTDTQYF.

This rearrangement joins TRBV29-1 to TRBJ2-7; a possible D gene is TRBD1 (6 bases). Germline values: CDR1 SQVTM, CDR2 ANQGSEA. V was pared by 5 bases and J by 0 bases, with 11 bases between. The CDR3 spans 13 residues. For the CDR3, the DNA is TGCAGCGTTACCGGGACACCCTCCTACGAGCAGTACTTC. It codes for CSVTGTPSYEQYF.

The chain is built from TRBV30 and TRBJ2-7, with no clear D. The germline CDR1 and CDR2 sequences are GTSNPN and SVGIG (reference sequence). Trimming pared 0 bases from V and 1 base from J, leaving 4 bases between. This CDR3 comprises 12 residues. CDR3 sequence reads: CAWSVYSYEQYF. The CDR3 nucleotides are TGTGCCTGGAGTGTATATTCCTACGAGCAGTACTTC.

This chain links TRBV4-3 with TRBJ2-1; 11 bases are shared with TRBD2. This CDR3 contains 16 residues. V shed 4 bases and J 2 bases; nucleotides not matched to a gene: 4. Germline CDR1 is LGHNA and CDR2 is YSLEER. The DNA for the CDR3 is TGCGCCAGCAGCCCTACACTAGCGGGAGCCTACAATGAGCAGTTCTTC. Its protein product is CASSPTLAGAYNEQFF.

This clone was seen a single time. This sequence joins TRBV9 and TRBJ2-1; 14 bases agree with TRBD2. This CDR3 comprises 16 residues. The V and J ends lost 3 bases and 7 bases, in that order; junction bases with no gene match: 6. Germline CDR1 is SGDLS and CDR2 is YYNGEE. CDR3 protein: CASSGGLAGGENEQFF. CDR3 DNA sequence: TGTGCCAGCAGCGGCGGACTAGCGGGGGGAGAAAATGAGCAGTTCTTC.

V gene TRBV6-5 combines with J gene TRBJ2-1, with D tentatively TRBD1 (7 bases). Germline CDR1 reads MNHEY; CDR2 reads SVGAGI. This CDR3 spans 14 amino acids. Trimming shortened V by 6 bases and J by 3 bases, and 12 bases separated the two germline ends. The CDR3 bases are TGTGCCAGCAGCTCAGGGGGACTCTACAATGAGCAGTTCTTC. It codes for CASSSGGLYNEQFF.